In its sample, the clone carrying this T cell receptor (beta chain) was seen a few times. In TCRdb, the 5' RACE reads were re-called with MiXCR into one record per CDR3 protein. Altogether 350,000 to 450,000 distinct CDR3 sequences are present, roughly 20% being singletons, with the ten largest covering roughly a sixth. This entry belongs to a study of T cells after yellow fever vaccination. The germline V gene encodes CDR1 SGHRS and CDR2 YFSETQ. The CDR3 runs 17 residues. V gave up 4 bases and J gave up 0 bases, with 16 bases separating them. This TCR was recovered from a man aged 18-30 years who received the YFV17D yellow fever vaccine. The chain employs TRBV5-1 and TRBJ1-4, with D unclear. The material was PBMCs, obtained before the yellow fever booster vaccination. This CDR3 reads CASSPRPAPATNEKLFF. CDR3 DNA: TGCGCCAGCAGCCCAAGACCAGCTCCAGCAACTAATGAAAAACTGTTTTTT. Filled out from reference TRBV5-1 and TRBJ1-4, the complete variable domain reads KAGVTQTPRYLIKTRGQQVTLSCSPISGHRSVSWYQQTPGQGLQFLFEYFSETQRNKGNFPGRFSGRQFSNSRSEMNVSTLELGDSALYLCASSPRPAPATNEKLFFGSGTQLSVL.